This T cell receptor beta chain was identified in a study of T cell repertoires in cytomegalovirus infection (dated by TCRdb to about 2019). General notes on the study: Alongside well-studied HLA-B-restricted epitopes, the peptide stimulations were aimed at recently identified HLA-C-restricted CMV epitopes, whose presentation resists viral immunomodulation. Because public TCR beta signatures pointed to carriage of CMV infection together with the matching HLA type, the HLA type of each donor mattered for the analysis.

From the germline V gene (reference sequence), CDR1 is SEHNR and CDR2 is FQNEAQ. V was cut back by 5 bases and J by 8 bases, leaving a gap of 6 bases between them. There are 11 amino acids in the CDR3, from cysteine to phenylalanine inclusive. Of the read, only the CDR3 DNA is kept; its 33 bases are in frame from base 1. Interpreted using the paper, the treatment or condition label stands for: in vitro stimulation with specific CMV peptide epitopes to enrich CMV-specific T cells. Sequencing used an Illumina HiSeq 1500. The public reads were quality trimmed at Q25 with fastp and then assembled into clones with MiXCR by TCRdb, keeping productive beta chains. Rows matching on CDR3 protein sequence are summarized as one entry with the most common DNA and genes. This sample gives approximately 910,000 distinct CDR3 sequences in total; around 30% of them show up just once. Roughly 13% of the sample lies in the top ten.

Of note for this clonotype: Its antigen is unknown. No base qualities exist here, and no much larger clone lies one base off it.

What the work shows at the level of the full study, not this receptor alone: The ex vivo response was dominated by HLA-C-restricted CMV-specific TCR beta clonotypes, which also provided the single most frequent clonotype in two of eight donors. Carriers of CMV infection plus the relevant HLA type were discriminated by the cumulative frequency of public TCR beta family members in the study cohort and in an independent roughly 340-donor cohort.

The V and J segments used are TRBV7-9 and TRBJ2-2; too little of a D gene remains to name it. This receptor was obtained from a human donor in good health (CMV status not recorded). Some clones in this sample may be carry-over from other donors' samples. The sequencing used cultured CD8+ T cells from PBMCs, collected from culture after CMV antigen stimulation. The CDR3 region reads CASSREGELFF. The DNA reads TGTGCCAGCAGCCGAGAGGGGGAGCTGTTTTTT.